A selection of T cell receptor beta chains follows, all from one sample in a study of beta chain features in type 1 diabetes. Profiling relied on immunoSEQ multiplex PCR, and the TCRdb table lists in-frame clones only, not all of them. The table shows hundreds of thousands of clones, with 15% to 20% occurring only once. Sequences were obtained from naive CD4+ T cells from blood. The origin of the receptors is a woman aged 18-29 years in good health. The CDR3 runs from the conserved cysteine through the conserved F or W. The order of the fields is V gene, clone size, J gene, D gene, CDR3 DNA, CDR3 protein. A D gene is named only where the DNA matches it firmly. Clone size is stated in some rows and not others, as once, few, many or a class when expanded.

TRBV4-3	.	TRBJ2-3	TRBD2	TGCGCCAGCAGCCAGGGGGCTCTTGGGACTAGCGGGATGTCAGATACGCAGTATTTT	CASSQGALGTSGMSDTQYF
TRBV27	.	TRBJ2-1	TRBD1	TGTGCCAGCAGTACCCCCTCGGGGACAGGGAATGAGCAGTTCTTC	CASSTPSGTGNEQFF
TRBV19	few	TRBJ2-7	.	TGTGCCAGTAGTATAGGGCCCCGGGACGGAGCCTACGAGCAGTACTTC	CASSIGPRDGAYEQYF
TRBV7-6	.	TRBJ2-3	TRBD2	TGTGCCAGCAGCTTGGCGGGAGGATCAGATACGCAGTATTTT	CASSLAGGSDTQYF
TRBV2	few	TRBJ2-1	.	TGTGCCAGCAGTGAGGATAATGAGCAGTTCTTC	CASSEDNEQFF
TRBV7-2	.	TRBJ1-1	.	TGTGCCAGCAGGTATACGCCGGGTCCTCACACTGAAGCTTTCTTT	CASRYTPGPHTEAFF
TRBV18	few	TRBJ2-5	.	TGTGCCAGCTCACCGGCCCAAGAGACCCAGTACTTC	CASSPAQETQYF
TRBV14	.	TRBJ2-1	TRBD1	TGTGCCAGCAGCCGGACGGACAGGAGCTCCTACAATGAGCAGTTCTTC	CASSRTDRSSYNEQFF
TRBV7-2	few	TRBJ1-2	.	TGTGCCAGCAGCTCACCGGGACGGTACTATGGCTACACCTTC	CASSSPGRYYGYTF
TRBV2	.	TRBJ2-7	.	TGTGCCAGCAGGAAGAACTACGAGCAGTACTTC	CASRKNYEQYF
TRBV7-2	.	TRBJ1-1	.	TGTGCCAGCAGCTTAGCGAGGGGAAGCGCTTTCTTT	CASSLARGSAFF
TRBV28	.	TRBJ2-5	TRBD1	TGTGCCAGCCTTACTTCGACAGGGCAGAAAGAGACCCAGTACTTC	CASLTSTGQKETQYF
TRBV9	.	TRBJ2-2	.	TGTGCCAGCAGCGTACGGAGGACAGAGACGAACACCGGGGAGCTGTTTTTT	CASSVRRTETNTGELFF
TRBV19	few	TRBJ1-2	.	TGTGCCAGTTTCGAACGTAACTATGGCTACACCTTC	CASFERNYGYTF
TRBV28	few	TRBJ2-3	TRBD2	TGTGTAAGTGGGAGCGGGACGACGCAGTATTTT	CVSGSGTTQYF
TRBV7-2	.	TRBJ1-5	TRBD1	TGTGCCAGCAGTCCGGGACAGGGAGCCCTAAATCAGCCCCAGCATTTT	CASSPGQGALNQPQHF
TRBV7-2	.	TRBJ2-7	.	TGTGCCAGCAGCTTAGCGGGTGGGTTTGGGGAGCAGTACTTC	CASSLAGGFGEQYF
TRBV11-2	few	TRBJ2-2	.	TGTGCCAGCAGCTTAGTTTTGTCCGGGGAGCTGTTTTTT	CASSLVLSGELFF
TRBV5-4	few	TRBJ1-1	.	TGTGCCAGCAGCAACCAGCGGGGTGGAGAAGCTGAAGCTTTCTTT	CASSNQRGGEAEAFF
TRBV28	.	TRBJ2-1	TRBD1	TGTGCCAGCAGTTACCCGGACAGGGTGTGGGATGAGCAGTTCTTC	CASSYPDRVWDEQFF
TRBV28	few	TRBJ2-7	.	TGTGCCAGCAGTCAGTCAGGGGGGTACTACGAGCAGTACTTC	CASSQSGGYYEQYF
TRBV7-3	.	TRBJ2-3	.	TGTGCCAGCAGCTTACTAGCTGGTAACGCAGATACGCAGTATTTT	CASSLLAGNADTQYF
TRBV14	few	TRBJ1-1	.	TGTGCCAGCAGCCACAGGGGAGAGACTGAAGCTTTCTTT	CASSHRGETEAFF
TRBV6-6	.	TRBJ2-2	.	TGTGCCAGCACCCTAATGCCGGTTGCGAACACCGGGGAGCTGTTTTTT	CASTLMPVANTGELFF
TRBV28	few	TRBJ1-1	.	TGTGCCAGCAGTTTATTGGGCAGTCTGGGCCCCACTGAAGCTTTCTTT	CASSLLGSLGPTEAFF
TRBV6-6	.	TRBJ2-1	.	TGTGCCAGCGGTAGTAGGGATGAGCAGTTCTTC	CASGSRDEQFF
TRBV7-9	.	TRBJ1-1	.	TGTGCCAGCAGCTTAGAGGGGAATATGAACACTGAAGCTTTCTTT	CASSLEGNMNTEAFF
TRBV28	few	TRBJ2-5	.	TGTGCCAGCAGTTTACCCGGAGGGAGAGAGACCCAGTACTTC	CASSLPGGRETQYF
TRBV5-1	.	TRBJ2-3	TRBD2	TGCGCCAGCAGATCTAGCGGGGGTAGCACAGATACGCAGTATTTT	CASRSSGGSTDTQYF
TRBV29-1	few	TRBJ2-1	TRBD2	TGCAGCGTTGAAGGGTCCCTTACTAGCGGTTACAATGAGCAGTTCTTC	CSVEGSLTSGYNEQFF
TRBV28	.	TRBJ1-3	TRBD1	TGTGCCAGCAGTGCAGCCGGGACAGCCGGAAACACCATATATTTT	CASSAAGTAGNTIYF
TRBV9	few	TRBJ2-1	.	TGTGCCAGCAGCGTAGTCAGGGAAAGGGGCCCGCAGTTCTTC	CASSVVRERGPQFF
TRBV5-1	.	TRBJ2-6	TRBD2	TGCGCCAGCAGCGCGGGGGGGACTGAACGTCATGGGGCCAACGTCCTGACTTTC	CASSAGGTERHGANVLTF
TRBV15	.	TRBJ2-5	.	TGTGCCACCAGCAGATTCGTTTCAGAGACCCAGTACTTC	CATSRFVSETQYF
TRBV10-3	few	TRBJ2-1	.	TGTGCCTCCGGCGTGAACAATGAGCAGTTCTTC	CASGVNNEQFF
TRBV9	few	TRBJ2-1	.	TGTGCCAGCAGCGTAGGTCGGGATTCCTACAATGAGCAGTTCTTC	CASSVGRDSYNEQFF
TRBV13	few	TRBJ1-1	.	TGTGCCAGCAGCCGAGTGCAGGAAGCTTTCTTT	CASSRVQEAFF
TRBV10-1	.	TRBJ2-1	.	TGCGCCAGCAGTCCCTCCTCCGTCGATGAGCAGTTCTTC	CASSPSSVDEQFF
TRBV19	.	TRBJ2-5	.	TGTGCCAGTAGTATCAGGAGTGAGACCCAGTACTTC	CASSIRSETQYF
TRBV11-2	.	TRBJ2-5	.	TGTGCCAGCAGCTTTGTTTTAGAGACCCAGTACTTC	CASSFVLETQYF